This entry concerns a single TCR beta chain. What it recognizes is unknown. After removal of 7 bases from V and 0 bases from J, the junction contained 12 bases not matched to a gene. The CDR3 contains 18 residues. Germline CDR1 reads SNHLY; CDR2 reads FYNNEI. This sample was included in a study of T cells in localized non-small cell lung cancer. General study findings and limits: The study sequenced only one region of the tumor. As a result, intratumor heterogeneity could not be excluded and remains possible.

Libraries were prepared by immunoSEQ multiplex PCR; TCRdb keeps only in-frame clonotypes and omits some of them. The sample holds roughly 2,000 clones, just over 25% seen once. Sequencing used lung tumor tissue, obtained before any cancer treatment. This sequence joins TRBV2 and TRBJ2-3; 11 bases map to TRBD1. This sequence was found in a woman aged 40 to 75 with stage III squamous cell lung carcinoma. Written as DNA, the CDR3 is TGTGCCAGCATGTGGGGGACAGGGGGAATCTTTAGCACAGATACGCAGTATTTT. This gives the protein CASMWGTGGIFSTDTQYF. Looking up the rest from reference TRBV2 and TRBJ2-3 gives the full variable domain: EPEVTQTPSHQVTQMGQEVILRCVPISNHLYFYWYRQILGQKVEFLVSFYNNEISEKSEIFDDQFSVERPDGSNFTLKIRSTKLEDSAMYFCASMWGTGGIFSTDTQYFGPGTRLTVL.